This TCR beta chain was retrieved from a study of tumor and adjacent non-tumor tissue in lung cancer (dated by TCRdb to 2016 to 2019). Concerning the study at large: By cancer type, the cohort comprised 12 to 13 adenocarcinoma patients, 2 squamous cell carcinoma patients and 1 small cell lung cancer patient. The roughly 15 patients were aged roughly 30 to 80 years, included ten or so men and 5 women, and had TNM stage I to III disease. Sequencing generated a total of 120 million or so productive TCRbeta reads, averaging around 4.2 million reads per sample. The study compared bulk TCRbeta repertoires from lung tumor tissue and matched distant non-tumor lung tissue of under 16 lung cancer patients. TCRbeta CDR3 sequencing was performed on 30 to 35 paired specimens, with one tumor sample and one normal lung sample collected per patient. Overall study outcomes, separate from this receptor: A significantly larger cumulative share of the repertoire was made up by the top 100 clones in normal lung than in tumor tissue. The cohort had only approximately 15 patients, and the authors noted that larger samples and more detailed clinical data are needed. Peripheral blood was not sequenced, so blood TCRbeta repertoires were not examined in the lung cancer patients of the study. TCR diversity was significantly higher in younger patients, and higher tumor TCR diversity was associated with shorter overall and disease-free survival. The sequencing platform is not named in the methods, and unique molecular identifiers are not mentioned. TCR diversity (inverse Simpson) was significantly higher in tumor than in normal lung tissue (around 450 vs 150, P = 0.0075, Mann-Whitney U test).

Germline trimming amounts to 5 bases on V and 2 bases on J, with 0 as the count of junction bases outside the gene matches. The germline V gene yields MGHRA for CDR1 and YSYEKL for CDR2. Taken from cysteine to phenylalanine, the CDR3 has 13 residues. Only the CDR3 part of the read is kept: 39 bases, read in frame from the first base. Preparation of the library involved multiplex PCR. Sequencing was performed on an Illumina HiSeq 2500. Following protocols modified from ARM-PCR, the researchers constructed TCRbeta libraries through three rounds of nested PCR with primers (Table S4). Before sequencing, PCR products of 200-500 bp were cut from the gel and purified using the QIAquick gel extraction kit. As for the original processing: Trimmomatic was used to clean the reads, FLASH was used to merge the reads into complete CDR3 sequences, and MiTCR was used to assign the reads to V(D)J germline segments. Clonal diversity was calculated as the inverse Simpson's index using VDJtools. Productive reads were defined as in-frame sequences without a premature stop codon. Through fastp at Q25 and MiXCR, TCRdb rebuilt clones from the public reads, retaining in-frame beta chains. Every distinct CDR3 protein forms one entry, paired with its most common genes and DNA. The V and J calls were determined by TCRdb, not by the authors. In all, the sample holds over 100,000 distinct CDR3 sequences, and roughly 73% of those were seen once. The ten biggest clones cover more than 35% of the sample.

RNA was isolated from bulk unsorted tissue, and RNA quality was assessed with a NanoDrop ND-1000 and an Agilent 2100. All donors had newly diagnosed lung cancer, had not received prior chemotherapy, and were admitted for thoracic surgery in China between August and November 2014. Anyone who had undergone radiotherapy or chemotherapy before, or who had another cancer at the same time, was left out of the study. Surgical tissue pieces of about 1-2.3 cm3 were preserved in RNAlater solution and were kept at -80 degrees C until use. Turning to this clonotype: It has no known antigen specificity. A much larger clone is a single base away; this may be a read error.

The sequence was collected from a woman aged 55-75 years with non-small cell lung cancer. The rearrangement joined TRBV4-1 to TRBJ1-2, with TRBD1 matching 9 junction bases. Specimen: lung tumor tissue. The CDR3 has the sequence CASSGQGNYGYTF. The DNA sequence reads TGCGCCAGCAGCGGACAGGGGAACTATGGCTACACCTTC.